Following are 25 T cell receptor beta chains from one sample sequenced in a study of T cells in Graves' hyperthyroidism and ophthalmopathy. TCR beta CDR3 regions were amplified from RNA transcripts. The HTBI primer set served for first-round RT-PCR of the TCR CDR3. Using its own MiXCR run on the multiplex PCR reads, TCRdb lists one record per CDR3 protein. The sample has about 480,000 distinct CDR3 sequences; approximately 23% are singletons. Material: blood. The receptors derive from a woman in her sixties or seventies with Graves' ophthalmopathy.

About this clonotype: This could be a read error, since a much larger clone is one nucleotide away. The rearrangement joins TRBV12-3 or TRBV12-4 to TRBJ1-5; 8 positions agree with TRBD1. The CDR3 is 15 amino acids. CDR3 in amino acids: CASSLMSGGKQPQHF. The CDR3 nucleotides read TGTGCCAGCAGTTTAATGTCAGGGGGCAAGCAGCCCCAGCATTTT.

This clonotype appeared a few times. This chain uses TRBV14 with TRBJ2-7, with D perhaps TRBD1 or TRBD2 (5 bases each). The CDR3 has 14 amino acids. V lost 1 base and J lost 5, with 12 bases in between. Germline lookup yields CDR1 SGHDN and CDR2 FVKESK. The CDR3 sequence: CASSQVRGTHEQYF. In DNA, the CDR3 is TGTGCCAGCAGCCAAGTACGAGGGACCCACGAGCAGTACTTC.

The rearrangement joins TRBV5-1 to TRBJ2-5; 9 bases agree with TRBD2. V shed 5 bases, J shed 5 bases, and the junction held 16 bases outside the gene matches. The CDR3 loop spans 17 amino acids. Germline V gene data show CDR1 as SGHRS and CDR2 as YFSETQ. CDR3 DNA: TGCGCCAGCAGGCTAGCTGGGACTAGCCTTAACGGCGAGACCCAGTACTTC. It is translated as CASRLAGTSLNGETQYF.

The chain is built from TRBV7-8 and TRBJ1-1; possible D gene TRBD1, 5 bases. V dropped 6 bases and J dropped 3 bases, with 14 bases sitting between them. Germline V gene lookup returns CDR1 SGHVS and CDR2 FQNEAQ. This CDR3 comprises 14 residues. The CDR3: CASRTRGSDTEAFF. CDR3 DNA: TGTGCCAGCAGAACGCGGGGGAGCGACACTGAAGCTTTCTTT.

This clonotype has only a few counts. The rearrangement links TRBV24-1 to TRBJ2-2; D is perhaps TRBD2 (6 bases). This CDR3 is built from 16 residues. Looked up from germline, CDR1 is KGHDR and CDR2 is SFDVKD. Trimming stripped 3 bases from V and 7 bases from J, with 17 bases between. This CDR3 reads CATSDVSGGIGGELFF. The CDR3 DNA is TGTGCCACCAGTGATGTCAGCGGCGGGATAGGCGGGGAGCTGTTTTTT.

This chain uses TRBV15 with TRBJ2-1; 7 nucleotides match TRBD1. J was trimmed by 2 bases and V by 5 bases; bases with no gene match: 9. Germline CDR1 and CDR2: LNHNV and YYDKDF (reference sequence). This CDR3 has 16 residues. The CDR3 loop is CATSRGLGGPYNEQFF. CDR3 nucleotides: TGTGCCACCAGCCGTGGGCTAGGGGGCCCCTACAATGAGCAGTTCTTC.

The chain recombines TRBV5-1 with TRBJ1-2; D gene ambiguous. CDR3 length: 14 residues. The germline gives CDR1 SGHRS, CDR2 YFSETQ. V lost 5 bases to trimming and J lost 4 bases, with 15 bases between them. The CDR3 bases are TGCGCCAGCAGTAAGGATACGGAGATCTATGGCTACACCTTC. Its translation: CASSKDTEIYGYTF.

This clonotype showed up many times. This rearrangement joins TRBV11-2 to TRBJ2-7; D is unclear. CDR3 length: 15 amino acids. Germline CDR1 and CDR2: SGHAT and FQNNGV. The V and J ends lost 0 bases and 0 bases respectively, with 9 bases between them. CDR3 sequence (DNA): TGTGCCAGCAGCTTAGATCCTGGTCCCTCCTACGAGCAGTACTTC. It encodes CASSLDPGPSYEQYF. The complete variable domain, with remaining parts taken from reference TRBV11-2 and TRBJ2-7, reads EAGVAQSPRYKIIEKRQSVAFWCNPISGHATLYWYQQILGQGPKLLIQFQNNGVVDDSQLPKDRFSAERLKGVDSTLKIQPAKLEDSAVYLCASSLDPGPSYEQYFGPGTRLTVT.

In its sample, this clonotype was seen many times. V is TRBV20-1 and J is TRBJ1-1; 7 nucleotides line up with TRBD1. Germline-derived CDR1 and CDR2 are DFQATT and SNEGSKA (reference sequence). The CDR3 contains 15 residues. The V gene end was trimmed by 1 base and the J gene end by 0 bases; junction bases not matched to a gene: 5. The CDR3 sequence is CSARADRVMNTEAFF. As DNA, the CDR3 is TGCAGTGCTAGAGCCGACAGGGTGATGAACACTGAAGCTTTCTTT.

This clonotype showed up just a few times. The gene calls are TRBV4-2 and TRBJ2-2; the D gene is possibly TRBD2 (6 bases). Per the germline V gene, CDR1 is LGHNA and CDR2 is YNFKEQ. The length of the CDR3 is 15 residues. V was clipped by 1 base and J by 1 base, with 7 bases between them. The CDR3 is CASSQAGENTGELFF. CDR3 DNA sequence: TGTGCCAGCAGCCAAGCGGGAGAGAACACCGGGGAGCTGTTTTTT.

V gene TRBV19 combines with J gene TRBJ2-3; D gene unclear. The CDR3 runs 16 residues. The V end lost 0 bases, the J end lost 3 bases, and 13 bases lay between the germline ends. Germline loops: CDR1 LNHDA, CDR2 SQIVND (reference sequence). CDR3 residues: CASSIDLTPETDTQYF. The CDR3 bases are TGTGCCAGTAGTATAGATTTGACCCCCGAAACAGATACGCAGTATTTT.

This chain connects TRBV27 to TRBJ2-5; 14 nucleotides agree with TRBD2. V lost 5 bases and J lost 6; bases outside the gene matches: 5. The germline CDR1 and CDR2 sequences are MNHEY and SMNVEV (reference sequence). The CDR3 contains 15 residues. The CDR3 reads CASSPGTSGRQTQYF. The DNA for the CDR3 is TGTGCCAGCAGTCCGGGGACTAGCGGGAGACAGACCCAGTACTTC.

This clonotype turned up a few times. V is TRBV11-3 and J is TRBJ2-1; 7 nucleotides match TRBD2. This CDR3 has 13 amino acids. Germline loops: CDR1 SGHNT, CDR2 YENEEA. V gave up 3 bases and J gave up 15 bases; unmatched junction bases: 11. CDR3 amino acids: CASSFTLGGKLFF. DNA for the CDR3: TGTGCCAGCAGCTTTACGCTCGGGGGGAAGTTGTTCTTC.

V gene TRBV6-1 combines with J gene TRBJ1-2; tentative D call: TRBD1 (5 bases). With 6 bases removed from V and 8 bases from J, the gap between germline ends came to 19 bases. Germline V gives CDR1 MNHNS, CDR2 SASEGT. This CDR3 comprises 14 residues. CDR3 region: CASSDFRAAVGYTF. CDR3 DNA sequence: TGTGCCAGCAGCGACTTCAGGGCCGCGGTCGGCTACACCTTC.

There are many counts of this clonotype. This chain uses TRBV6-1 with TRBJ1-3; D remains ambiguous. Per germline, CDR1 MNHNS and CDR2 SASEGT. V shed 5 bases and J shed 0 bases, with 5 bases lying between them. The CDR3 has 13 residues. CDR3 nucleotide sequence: TGTGCCAGCAGTCGAGTCTCTGGAAACACCATATATTTT. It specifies CASSRVSGNTIYF.

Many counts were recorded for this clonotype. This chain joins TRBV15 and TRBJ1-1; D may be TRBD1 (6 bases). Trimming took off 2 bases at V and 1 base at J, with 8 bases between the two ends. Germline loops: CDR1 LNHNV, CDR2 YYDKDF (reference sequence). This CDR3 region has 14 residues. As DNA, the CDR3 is TGTGCCACCAGCAGACAGGGGTCGAACACTGAAGCTTTCTTT. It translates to CATSRQGSNTEAFF.

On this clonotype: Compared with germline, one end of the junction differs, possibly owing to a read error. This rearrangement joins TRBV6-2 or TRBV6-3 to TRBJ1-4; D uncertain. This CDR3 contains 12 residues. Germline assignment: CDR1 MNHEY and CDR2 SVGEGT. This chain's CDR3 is CASSYSNEKLVF. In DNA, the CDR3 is TGTGCCAGCAGTTACTCTAATGAAAAACTGGTTTTT.

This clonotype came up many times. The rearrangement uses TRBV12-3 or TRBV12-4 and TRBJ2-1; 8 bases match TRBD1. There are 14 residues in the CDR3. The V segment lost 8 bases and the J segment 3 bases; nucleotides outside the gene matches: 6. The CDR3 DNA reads TGTGCCAGCGCCTCGGACAGGGTCTACAATGAGCAGTTCTTC. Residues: CASASDRVYNEQFF.

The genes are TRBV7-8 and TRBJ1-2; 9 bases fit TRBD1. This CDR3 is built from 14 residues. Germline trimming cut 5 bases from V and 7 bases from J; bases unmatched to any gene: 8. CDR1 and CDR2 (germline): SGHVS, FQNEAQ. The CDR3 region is CASSHSGQGTGYTF. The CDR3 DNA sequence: TGTGCCAGCAGCCACTCGGGACAGGGTACTGGCTACACCTTC.

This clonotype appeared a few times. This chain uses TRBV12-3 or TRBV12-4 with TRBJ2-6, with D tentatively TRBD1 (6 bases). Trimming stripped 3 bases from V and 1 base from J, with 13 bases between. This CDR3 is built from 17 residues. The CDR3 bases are TGTGCCAGCAGTTTGGAACAGGGAACGTCTGGGGCCAACGTCCTGACTTTC. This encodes CASSLEQGTSGANVLTF.

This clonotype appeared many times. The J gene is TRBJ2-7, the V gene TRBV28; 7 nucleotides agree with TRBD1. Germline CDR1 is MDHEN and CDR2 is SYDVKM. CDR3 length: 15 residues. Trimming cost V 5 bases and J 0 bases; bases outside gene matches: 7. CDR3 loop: CASSKRQGSSYEQYF. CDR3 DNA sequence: TGTGCCAGCAGTAAGAGACAGGGCAGCTCCTACGAGCAGTACTTC.

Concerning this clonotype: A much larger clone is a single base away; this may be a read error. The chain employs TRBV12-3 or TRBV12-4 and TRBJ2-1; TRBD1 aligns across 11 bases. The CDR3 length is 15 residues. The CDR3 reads CASGLGTGGYNEQFF. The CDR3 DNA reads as TGTGCCAGCGGTTTAGGGACAGGGGGTTACAATGAGCAGTTCTTC.

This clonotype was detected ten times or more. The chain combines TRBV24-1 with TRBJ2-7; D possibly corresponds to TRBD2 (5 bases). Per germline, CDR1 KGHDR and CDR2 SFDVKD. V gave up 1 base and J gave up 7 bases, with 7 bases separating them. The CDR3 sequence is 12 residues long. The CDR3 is CATSDFTGEQYF. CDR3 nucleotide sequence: TGTGCCACCAGTGATTTTACGGGGGAGCAGTACTTC.

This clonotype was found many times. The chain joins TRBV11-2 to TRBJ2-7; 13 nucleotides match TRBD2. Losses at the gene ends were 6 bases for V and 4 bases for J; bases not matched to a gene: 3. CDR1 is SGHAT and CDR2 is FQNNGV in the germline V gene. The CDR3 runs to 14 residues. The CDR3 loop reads CASSWTSGSYEQYF. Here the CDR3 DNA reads TGTGCCAGCAGTTGGACTAGCGGGAGTTACGAGCAGTACTTC.

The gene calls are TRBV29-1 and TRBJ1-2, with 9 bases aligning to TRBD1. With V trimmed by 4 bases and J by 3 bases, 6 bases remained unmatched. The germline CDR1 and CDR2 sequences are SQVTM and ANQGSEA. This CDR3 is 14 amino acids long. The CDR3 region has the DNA TGCAGCGTTGTTACAGGGGGCTTCGACTATGGCTACACCTTC. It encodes CSVVTGGFDYGYTF.